This TCR beta chain was recovered during a study of T cell responses to AZD1222 COVID-19 vaccine (dated by TCRdb to about 2021). Some background on the complete study: AZD1222 recipients given second doses at about 4 weeks or at about 12 weeks were pooled, since spike-specific TCR depth and breadth were not found to differ between the two schedules. Trial participants were enrolled by age into subgroups of 18-55, 56-69 and 70-plus years, and 148, 28 and 57 TCR-sequenced participants, respectively, were included in these subgroups. A total of 233 trial participants underwent TCR sequencing, of whom about 210 had received two doses of AZD1222 and about 26 had received two doses of the MenACWY control vaccine.

The research as a whole found: After two AZD1222 doses, both the breadth and the depth of spike-specific TCRs were significantly higher than at day 0 and than in MenACWY recipients. Because no samples from the day 14 peak response were available, repertoires could be characterized only after the peak T cell response. Participants were mostly white British and included more females than males, and it was suggested by the authors that clonal diversity may have been underestimated. The whole spike protein was spanned by vaccine-associated CD4 TCRs, and dominant responses were seen in regions 160-218 and 743-854. Epitopes outside the regions mutated in the B.1.351 and B.1.1.7 variants were reportedly recognized by nearly half of the unique spike-specific TCRs. Conclusions about previously exposed vaccinees are limited because only 5 or 6 AZD1222 recipients were SARS-CoV-2 seropositive at baseline. The 56-69-year group was small, and its depth increase did not reach significance, likely because of low power.

The CDR3 regions of human TCRbeta chains were analyzed by immunosequencing. The paper's data handling went like this. TCRs in the repertoires were compared against a reference library of SARS-CoV-2-specific TCRs that had been generated with the MIRA antigen-specificity platform. Breadth meant the fraction of unique TCRs that were SARS-CoV-2-associated, whereas depth meant the fraction of total T cells that were SARS-CoV-2-associated. Using the MIRA data, each spike-specific TCR was assigned both to the spike region to which the TCR was reactive and to a CD4 or CD8 class. Log10-transformed breadth and depth values were compared by one-way ANOVA with Sidak's multiple comparisons tests. Imported from immuneACCESS, the table was reduced by TCRdb to in-frame sequences with V and J called. These copies leave out some clones; in studies compared against another copy, an unresolved V gene accounts for under half, and the cause of the remainder is not known. V and J calls plus clone size are reproduced from that table; the DNA served to infer D and trimming. For this sample there are some 130,000 clones; roughly nine tenths appear just once. The ten largest clones capture 6.3% of the sample.

From the cysteine through the phenylalanine, the CDR3 covers 14 amino acids. Kept here is only the CDR3 DNA, which spans 42 bases and is read in frame from base 1. Trimming takes 4 bases off V and 4 bases off J; junction bases not matched to a gene: 6. CDR1 and CDR2 are drawn from the germline V gene (reference sequence): DFQATT, SNEGSKA. What the time point label conveys for this sample: baseline before first vaccination. Vaccinee samples came from UK trials COV001 and COV002, including a single-blind randomized controlled phase 2/3 trial of AZD1222 (ChAdOx1 nCoV-19) in healthy adults. For TCRbeta chain sequencing, PBMC samples from trial participants were taken at day 0 and at day 28 after the second dose. Concerning this clone itself: Its antigen is currently not known. Base-call qualities are not available, and no considerably larger clone is one nucleotide away.

Sequenced here: peripheral blood, sampled on day 0 of AZD1222 vaccination. Recombination connected TRBV20-1 to TRBJ1-5, with 8 bases in between that match TRBD1. This receptor was identified in an adult in good health. The nucleotides read TGCAGTGCTATTGACAGGGGCAATAATCAGCCCCAGCATTTT. Its translation is CSAIDRGNNQPQHF.